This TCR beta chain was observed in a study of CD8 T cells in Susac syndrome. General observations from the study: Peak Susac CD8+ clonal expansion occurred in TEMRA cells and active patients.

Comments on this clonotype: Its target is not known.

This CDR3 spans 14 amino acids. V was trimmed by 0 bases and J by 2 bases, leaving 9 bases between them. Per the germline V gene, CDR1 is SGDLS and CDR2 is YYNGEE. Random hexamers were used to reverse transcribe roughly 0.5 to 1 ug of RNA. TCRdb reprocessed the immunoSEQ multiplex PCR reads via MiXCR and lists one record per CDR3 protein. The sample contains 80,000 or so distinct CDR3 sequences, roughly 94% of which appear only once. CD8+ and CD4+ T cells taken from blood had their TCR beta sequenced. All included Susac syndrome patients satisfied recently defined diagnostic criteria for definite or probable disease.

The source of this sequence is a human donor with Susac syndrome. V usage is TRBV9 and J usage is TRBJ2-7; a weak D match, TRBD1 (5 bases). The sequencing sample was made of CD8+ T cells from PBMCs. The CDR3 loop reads CASSVGQLPYEQYF. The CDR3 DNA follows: TGTGCCAGCAGCGTAGGACAGCTGCCCTACGAGCAGTACTTC.